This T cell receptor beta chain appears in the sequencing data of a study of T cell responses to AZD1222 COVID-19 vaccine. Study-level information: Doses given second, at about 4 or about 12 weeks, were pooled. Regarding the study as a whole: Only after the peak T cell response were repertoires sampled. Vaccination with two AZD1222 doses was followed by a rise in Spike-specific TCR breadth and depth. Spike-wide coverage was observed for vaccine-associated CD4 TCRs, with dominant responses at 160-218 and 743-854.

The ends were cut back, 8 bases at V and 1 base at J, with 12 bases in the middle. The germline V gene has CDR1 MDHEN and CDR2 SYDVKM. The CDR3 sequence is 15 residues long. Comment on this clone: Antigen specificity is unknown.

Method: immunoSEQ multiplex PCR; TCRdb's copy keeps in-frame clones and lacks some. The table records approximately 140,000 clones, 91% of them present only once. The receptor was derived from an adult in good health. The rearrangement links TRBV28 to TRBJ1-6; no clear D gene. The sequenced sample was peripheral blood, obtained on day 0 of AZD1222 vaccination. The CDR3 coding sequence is TGTGCCAGCGGACTTTTGGGATCCTATAATTCACCCCTCCACTTT. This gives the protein CASGLLGSYNSPLHF.